This T cell receptor (beta chain) was retrieved from a study of T cells after yellow fever vaccination. Trimming removed 4 bases from V and 8 bases from J, with 21 bases in between. Looked up from germline, CDR1 is SGHRS and CDR2 is YFSETQ. This CDR3 is built from 15 residues. TCRdb redid the calling of the 5' RACE reads with MiXCR, one entry per CDR3 protein. This table holds around 70,000 distinct CDR3 sequences, more than 5.5% found once. Broader study findings: The appearance of a small share of clonotypes in both CD4 and CD8 compartments was observed.

On this clonotype: Its antigen is undetermined.

This clonotype was sampled from a man aged 18 to 29 who received the YFV17D yellow fever vaccine. V usage is TRBV5-1 and J usage is TRBJ1-2; maybe TRBD1 (5 bases). This specimen consisted of CD8+ T cells sorted from PBMCs, obtained about 5 days after the first yellow fever vaccination. The CDR3 is CASSPPGAVSRGYTF. For the CDR3, the DNA is TGCGCCAGCAGCCCCCCCGGGGCCGTAAGTCGAGGCTACACCTTC.